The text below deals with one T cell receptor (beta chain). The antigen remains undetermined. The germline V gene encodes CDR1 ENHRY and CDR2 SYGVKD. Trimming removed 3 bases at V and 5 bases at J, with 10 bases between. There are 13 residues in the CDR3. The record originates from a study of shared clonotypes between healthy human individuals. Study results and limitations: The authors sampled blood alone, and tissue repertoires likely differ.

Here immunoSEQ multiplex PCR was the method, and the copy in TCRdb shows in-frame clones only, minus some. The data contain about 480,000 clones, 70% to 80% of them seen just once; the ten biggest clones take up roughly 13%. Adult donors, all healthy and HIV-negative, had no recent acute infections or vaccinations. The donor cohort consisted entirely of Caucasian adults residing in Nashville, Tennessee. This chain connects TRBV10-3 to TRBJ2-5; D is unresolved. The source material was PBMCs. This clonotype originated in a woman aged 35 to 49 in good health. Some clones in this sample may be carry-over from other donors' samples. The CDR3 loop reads CAISDGARETQYF. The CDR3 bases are TGTGCCATCAGTGACGGTGCGCGTGAGACCCAGTACTTC.